This TCR beta chain was found in a study of T cell responses to AZD1222 COVID-19 vaccine. A remark on this clone: What it binds is not known.

Produced via immunoSEQ multiplex PCR; TCRdb's table is partial and in-frame only. The sample has about 150,000 clones; about 92% are singletons. Notes on the study in general: Most donors were white British and more were female, and clonal diversity was possibly underestimated.

Sequenced material: peripheral blood, taken on day 0 of AZD1222 vaccination. This clonotype was sampled from an adult in good health.

CDR3 DNA: TGTGCCAGCAGTCCACGGACGCGGACGAGCTCCTACGAGCAGTACTTC. This encodes CASSPRTRTSSYEQYF. The gene calls are TRBV6-9 and TRBJ2-7; D not resolved. The germline gives CDR1 MNHGY, CDR2 SVAAGI. The germline V and J ends were trimmed by 5 bases and 0 bases, with 17 bases remaining between them. The CDR3 is 16 amino acids.